These T cell receptor beta chains were read from a single sample in a study of CD8 T cells in ankylosing spondylitis. MiXCR, run by TCRdb on the 5' RACE reads, gives a single entry per CDR3 protein. The sample lists roughly 150,000 distinct CDR3 sequences, 9.8% occurring once. What was sequenced was blood, either unsorted or a sorted T cell fraction (not recorded which). These receptors were taken from a female donor with ankylosing spondylitis or in good health (not recorded which). CDR3s include the opening cysteine and the closing phenylalanine or tryptophan. Each record gives: J gene, D gene, clone size, V gene, CDR3 protein, CDR3 DNA. A D gene is named only where the DNA matches it firmly. Part of the rows lack a size; the others show once, few, many or a class for expanded clones.

TRBJ2-7 - many TRBV7-9 CASSLGHHEQYF TGTGCCAGCAGCTTGGGCCACCACGAGCAGTACTTC
TRBJ2-4 - - TRBV12-3/TRBV12-4 CASTKPGGDIQYF TGTGCCAGCACCAAGCCAGGGGGGGACATTCAGTACTTC
TRBJ2-7 - many TRBV5-1 CASSLGEGPHEQYF TGCGCCAGCAGCTTGGGTGAAGGACCCCACGAGCAGTACTTC
TRBJ2-1 - - TRBV27 CASSGEGVEQFF TGTGCCAGCAGTGGGGAGGGGGTTGAGCAGTTCTTC
TRBJ2-5 - - TRBV10-3 CAISEPVGDEETQYF TGTGCCATCAGTGAGCCGGTCGGGGACGAGGAGACCCAGTACTTC
TRBJ2-2 - few TRBV30 CAWTPVTGELFF TGTGCCTGGACACCGGTCACCGGGGAGCTGTTTTTT
TRBJ1-1 - - TRBV2 CASSESGGSSEAFF TGTGCCAGCAGTGAAAGCGGGGGCAGCTCTGAAGCTTTCTTT
TRBJ2-1 - - TRBV20-1 CSARDSEREQFF TGCAGTGCTAGAGATTCAGAGAGGGAGCAGTTCTTC
TRBJ2-7 TRBD1 few TRBV28 CASSLWGTGFYEQYF TGTGCCAGCAGTTTATGGGGGACAGGTTTCTACGAGCAGTACTTC
TRBJ1-2 - few TRBV14 CASSQYFRGEGGYTF TGTGCCAGCAGCCAATATTTCCGGGGCGAAGGTGGCTACACCTTC
TRBJ2-7 - many TRBV5-1 CASSAGQGNPYEQYF TGCGCCAGCAGCGCTGGCCAGGGCAACCCCTACGAGCAGTACTTC
TRBJ2-7 - - TRBV4-1 CASSQDGDRAYEQYF TGCGCCAGCAGCCAAGATGGGGACCGAGCCTACGAGCAGTACTTC
TRBJ2-5 - - TRBV19 CASSRQGGETQYF TGTGCCAGTAGTCGACAGGGAGGAGAGACCCAGTACTTC
TRBJ2-3 - few TRBV7-2 CASSPILDTQYF TGTGCCAGCAGCCCGATCTTAGATACGCAGTATTTT
TRBJ2-1 - - TRBV3-1 CASSPTGRGYNEQFF TGTGCCAGCAGCCCGACGGGGCGTGGGTACAATGAGCAGTTCTTC
TRBJ2-3 - few TRBV5-6 CASRIDNEEDTQYF TGTGCCAGCAGAATCGACAATGAGGAGGATACGCAGTATTTT
TRBJ2-7 - few TRBV20-1 CSASQGFIDEQYF TGCAGTGCTAGTCAGGGCTTCATAGACGAGCAGTACTTC
TRBJ2-1 - once TRBV2 CASSESASAYNEQFF TGTGCCAGCAGTGAAAGCGCTAGCGCCTACAATGAGCAGTTCTTC
TRBJ2-2 - few TRBV29-1 CSVGGPLSTGELFF TGCAGCGTTGGGGGCCCCCTCTCCACCGGGGAGCTGTTTTTT
TRBJ2-7 - many TRBV12-3/TRBV12-4 CASRRTQTYEQYF TGTGCCAGCAGGCGGACGCAGACCTACGAGCAGTACTTC
TRBJ2-7 - few TRBV11-2 CASSLVPQGWDEQYF TGTGCCAGCAGCTTAGTCCCCCAGGGATGGGACGAGCAGTACTTC
TRBJ2-1 TRBD1 many TRBV5-1 CASSSSPGQGPYNEQFF TGCGCCAGCAGCTCAAGTCCGGGACAGGGGCCCTACAATGAGCAGTTCTTC
TRBJ2-1 TRBD2 many TRBV9 CASSPSGLAGHEQFF TGTGCCAGCAGCCCCTCCGGACTAGCGGGACATGAGCAGTTCTTC
TRBJ2-5 - - TRBV4-2 CASSQDREAQETQYF TGTGCCAGCAGCCAAGATCGAGAGGCACAAGAGACCCAGTACTTC
TRBJ1-1 TRBD1 many TRBV7-9 CASSLSGTAEAFF TGTGCCAGCAGCTTATCGGGGACAGCTGAAGCTTTCTTT
TRBJ2-7 - - TRBV28 CASTWGGAGYGQYF TGTGCCAGCACCTGGGGCGGGGCTGGCTACGGCCAGTACTTC
TRBJ2-1 TRBD2 many TRBV6-5 CASSYGGLAGVNEQFF TGTGCCAGCAGTTACGGGGGACTAGCGGGAGTCAATGAGCAGTTCTTC
TRBJ2-1 - few TRBV28 CASRETRAYNEQFF TGTGCCAGCAGAGAGACCCGGGCCTACAATGAGCAGTTCTTC
TRBJ2-2 - - TRBV10-3 CAISASRGTGELFF TGTGCCATCAGTGCCAGTCGGGGCACCGGGGAGCTGTTTTTT
TRBJ2-1 - - TRBV4-3 CASSQGSGRYDEQFF TGCGCCAGCAGCCAAGGGAGCGGCCGCTACGATGAGCAGTTCTTC
TRBJ2-7 - - TRBV7-2 CASSYGGAPSYEQYF TGTGCCAGCAGCTATGGCGGAGCCCCCTCCTACGAGCAGTACTTC
TRBJ1-4 - - TRBV6-1 CASRQGGEKLFF TGTGCCAGCAGACAGGGAGGCGAAAAACTGTTTTTT
TRBJ2-1 - - TRBV6-4 CASSDLPYNEQFF TGTGCCAGCAGTGATTTACCTTACAATGAGCAGTTCTTC
TRBJ2-2 - few TRBV4-2 CASSHTGPTTGELFF TGTGCCAGCAGCCATACAGGGCCGACCACCGGGGAGCTGTTTTTT
TRBJ1-3 - few TRBV4-3 CASSQEEGYTIYF TGCGCCAGCAGCCAAGAGGAGGGATACACCATATATTTT
TRBJ2-5 TRBD2 - TRBV2 CASSRLAGTQETQYF TGTGCCAGCAGCCGACTAGCGGGGACCCAAGAGACCCAGTACTTC
TRBJ2-3 TRBD2 - TRBV7-3 CASSPIAGVADTQYF TGTGCCAGCAGCCCGATAGCGGGAGTTGCCGATACGCAGTATTTT
TRBJ2-4 - many TRBV11-2 CASSLLAENNIRNIQYF TGTGCCAGCAGCTTACTGGCGGAGAACAACATTAGAAACATTCAGTACTTC
TRBJ2-7 - few TRBV5-1 CASSLGEGGSYEQYF TGCGCCAGCAGCTTGGGAGAGGGGGGATCCTACGAGCAGTACTTC
TRBJ2-1 TRBD1 - TRBV11-3 CASSPGTGGLDEQFF TGTGCCAGCAGCCCCGGGACAGGGGGATTGGATGAGCAGTTCTTC
TRBJ1-2 TRBD1 - TRBV24-1 CATSDPTGDYGYTF TGTGCCACCAGTGATCCAACAGGGGACTATGGCTACACCTTC
TRBJ2-7 TRBD2 - TRBV20-1 CSPALAGGVTYEQYF TGCAGTCCTGCCCTAGCGGGAGGGGTAACCTACGAGCAGTACTTC
TRBJ2-7 - few TRBV6-1 CASSEVGVGYEQYF TGTGCCAGCAGTGAAGTTGGGGTGGGCTACGAGCAGTACTTC
TRBJ2-2 TRBD2 - TRBV27 CASSWVAGGVGELFF TGTGCCAGCAGTTGGGTAGCGGGAGGAGTAGGGGAGCTGTTTTTT
TRBJ1-4 - few TRBV20-1 CSASVGRVIGTNEKLFF TGCAGTGCTAGTGTCGGCAGGGTGATTGGGACTAATGAAAAACTGTTTTTT
TRBJ1-2 - few TRBV6-5 CASSFSPGGDGYTF TGTGCCAGCAGTTTTTCGCCGGGAGGCGATGGCTACACCTTC
TRBJ2-1 - few TRBV12-3/TRBV12-4 CASQEGPDEQFF TGTGCCAGCCAGGAGGGCCCCGATGAGCAGTTCTTC
TRBJ2-2 - few TRBV13 CASRGRGGELFF TGTGCCAGCCGGGGCCGTGGCGGGGAGCTGTTTTTT
TRBJ1-3 - many TRBV12-3/TRBV12-4 CASSFGGGGTGNTIYF TGTGCCAGCAGTTTCGGTGGGGGAGGAACTGGAAACACCATATATTTT
TRBJ1-2 - few TRBV4-2 CASSQDTRGEGYTF TGTGCCAGCAGCCAAGATACCAGGGGTGAAGGCTACACCTTC
TRBJ1-2 - few TRBV19 CASTDPRDILNYGYTF TGTGCCAGTACCGACCCCCGGGACATCCTTAACTATGGCTACACCTTC
TRBJ2-1 - many TRBV28 CASSLGGQEGYDEQFF TGTGCCAGCAGTTTGGGTGGACAGGAGGGGTACGATGAGCAGTTCTTC
TRBJ2-7 TRBD2 many TRBV7-9 CASSFGSGSYEQYF TGTGCCAGCAGCTTTGGTAGCGGGAGTTACGAGCAGTACTTC
TRBJ1-4 - - TRBV7-2 CASSLYQGGTAGEKLFF TGTGCCAGCAGCTTATACCAAGGCGGGACGGCGGGTGAAAAACTGTTTTTT
TRBJ2-7 - few TRBV6-2/TRBV6-3 CASSSKDSYEQYF TGTGCCAGCAGTAGCAAGGACTCCTACGAGCAGTACTTC